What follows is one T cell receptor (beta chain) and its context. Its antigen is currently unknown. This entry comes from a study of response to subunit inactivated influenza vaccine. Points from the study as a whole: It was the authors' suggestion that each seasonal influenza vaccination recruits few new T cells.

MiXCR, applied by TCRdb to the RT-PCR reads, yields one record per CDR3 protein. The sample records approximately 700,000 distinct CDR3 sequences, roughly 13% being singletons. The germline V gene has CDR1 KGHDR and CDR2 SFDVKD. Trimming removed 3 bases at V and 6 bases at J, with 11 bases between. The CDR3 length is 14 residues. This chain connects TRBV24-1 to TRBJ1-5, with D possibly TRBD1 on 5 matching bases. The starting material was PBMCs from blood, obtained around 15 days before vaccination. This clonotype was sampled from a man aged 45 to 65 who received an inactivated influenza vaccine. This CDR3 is CATSDGRAGQPQHF. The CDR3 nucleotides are TGTGCCACCAGTGATGGCAGGGCCGGTCAGCCCCAGCATTTT.